This entry is about one T cell receptor beta chain. Using immunoSEQ multiplex PCR, the repertoire was profiled, and TCRdb retains in-frame clones only, with some absent. The sample yields 540,000 or so clones, 70% to 80% seen once. This entry is derived from a study of shared T cell receptors in the human thymus. The J segment lost 7 bases and the V segment lost 5 bases, leaving 7 bases of the junction unmatched. The CDR3 runs to 15 residues. Germline V gene data show CDR1 as SEHNR and CDR2 as FQNEAQ (reference sequence). These data are also associated with another study on human thymus T cells. This second study notes: Infants, healthy and Finnish, who were having corrective surgery for congenital heart defects served as donors. The thymus tissue came from resections taken during corrective heart surgery. V and J gene usage appeared biased in thymic and blood repertoires. The related literature has documented a marked overlap of thymic repertoires among unrelated individuals.

The specimen was thymocytes. This receptor was identified in a boy under three years old with a congenital heart defect. The V gene is TRBV7-9, the J gene TRBJ1-4; 10 positions match TRBD1. CDR3 sequence: CASSGQTGGGEKLFF. CDR3 DNA: TGTGCCAGCAGCGGTCAGACAGGGGGCGGTGAAAAACTGTTTTTT.